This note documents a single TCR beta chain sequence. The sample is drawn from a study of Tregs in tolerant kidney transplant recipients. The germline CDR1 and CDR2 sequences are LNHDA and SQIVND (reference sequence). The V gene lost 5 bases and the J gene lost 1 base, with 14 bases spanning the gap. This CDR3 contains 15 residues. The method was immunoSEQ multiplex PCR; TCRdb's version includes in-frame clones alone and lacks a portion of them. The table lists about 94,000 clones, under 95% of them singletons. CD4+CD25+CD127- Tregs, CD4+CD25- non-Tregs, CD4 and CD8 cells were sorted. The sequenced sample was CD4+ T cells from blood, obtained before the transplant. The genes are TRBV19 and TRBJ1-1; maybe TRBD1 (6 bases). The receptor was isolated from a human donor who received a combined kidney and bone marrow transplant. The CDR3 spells CASSPLRTENTEAFF. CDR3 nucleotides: TGTGCCAGTAGTCCTCTCCGGACAGAGAACACTGAAGCTTTCTTT.